This TCR beta chain was recorded in a study of cytomegalovirus exposure and HLA in healthy donors. Across the study: A prior analysis found fewer than 120 million unique TCR beta sequences from around 180 million T cells.

PCR employed 60 Vbeta and 13 Jbeta primers. The data were produced by immunoSEQ multiplex PCR, yet TCRdb's version contains in-frame clones alone and is incomplete. The table lists roughly 190,000 clones, 70% to 80% of them singletons. Worth noting for this clone: Its antigen is not known.

Study outcomes and limitations: The authors reported that TCR beta sequences could predict HLA-A and HLA-B alleles. These predictions were accurate for most subjects in the first cohort. The presence/absence work took it that sequencing depth was about the same across donors. Whilst most TCR sequences proved rare, a subset of public TCRs occurred across many donors.

CDR3 length: 12 residues. In germline, CDR1 is MNHEY, CDR2 SMNVEV (reference sequence). V was pared by 10 bases and J by 1 base, with 10 bases between. The sequenced sample was PBMCs. This receptor was taken from a woman in her forties or fifties in good health and CMV-seronegative. The chain employs TRBV27 and TRBJ1-1; tentative D call: TRBD1 (6 bases). The CDR3 protein is CATQQGNTEAFF. The CDR3 DNA sequence: TGTGCCACCCAACAGGGGAACACTGAAGCTTTCTTT.